This is a list of T cell receptor beta chains from one sample in a study of blood T cell repertoires in COVID-19. Libraries were prepared by immunoSEQ multiplex PCR; TCRdb keeps only in-frame clonotypes and omits some of them. The table lists about 420,000 clones, about 90% of them singletons. Sample: peripheral blood. These TCRs come from a man aged 18 to 30 with COVID-19, enrolled during active disease. The CDR3 runs from the conserved cysteine through the conserved F or W. Each record gives: V gene, D gene, J gene, CDR3 DNA, CDR3 protein. The D gene is left open where the match is weak.

TRBV19,NA,TRBJ1-1,TGTGCCAGCAGGGAAACCCCCTTGAACACTGAAGCTTTCTTT,CASRETPLNTEAFF
TRBV24-1,TRBD1,TRBJ2-3,TGTGCCACCAGTGATTCCAGACAGGGCCTCACAGATACGCAGTATTTT,CATSDSRQGLTDTQYF
TRBV5-6,NA,TRBJ1-2,TGTGCCAGCAGCTTGACGGCGGGGAACTATGGCTACACCTTC,CASSLTAGNYGYTF
TRBV6-6,TRBD1,TRBJ1-4,TGTGCCAGCAGTTACACAGGGGCGACTAATGAAAAACTGTTTTTT,CASSYTGATNEKLFF
TRBV4-2,NA,TRBJ2-2,TGTGCCAGCAGCCAAGATCCAGGGAACACCGGGGAGCTGTTTTTT,CASSQDPGNTGELFF
TRBV7-3,TRBD2,TRBJ2-3,TGTGCCAGCAGCTTCCTAGCGGGGGACACAGATACGCAGTATTTT,CASSFLAGDTDTQYF
TRBV6-5,TRBD1,TRBJ2-7,TGTGCCAGCAGTTACTCACCCAGGGGGTCCTACGAGCAGTACTTC,CASSYSPRGSYEQYF
TRBV4-1,TRBD1,TRBJ2-7,TGCGCCAGCAGCCCGGACAGGGGCAAGCAGTACTTC,CASSPDRGKQYF
TRBV19,NA,TRBJ1-1,TGTGCCAGTAGTATAAGGGGGGGGAGCCTGAACACTGAAGCTTTCTTT,CASSIRGGSLNTEAFF
TRBV7-8,NA,TRBJ1-5,TGTGCCAGCAGCTTAAAAACGGAGGTGGAGCCCCAGCATTTT,CASSLKTEVEPQHF
TRBV30,TRBD2,TRBJ2-1,TGTGCCTGGAGTGTAACGGGAGGGCCTAGTGAGCAGTTCTTC,CAWSVTGGPSEQFF
TRBV2,TRBD2,TRBJ2-1,TGTGCCAGCAGCCGGTTCGGACTAGCGGGCGGATCTGAGCAGTTCTTC,CASSRFGLAGGSEQFF
TRBV18,TRBD2,TRBJ2-5,TGTGCCAGCTCAAAACTAGCGGGGGGACGAGAGACCCAGTACTTC,CASSKLAGGRETQYF
TRBV5-6,NA,TRBJ2-5,TGTGCCAGCAGCTTTACCGCAGGGAGGGAGACCCAGTACTTC,CASSFTAGRETQYF
TRBV27,NA,TRBJ1-2,TGTGCCAGCAGTTTGTCCAGGGGCGGTGGCTACACCTTC,CASSLSRGGGYTF